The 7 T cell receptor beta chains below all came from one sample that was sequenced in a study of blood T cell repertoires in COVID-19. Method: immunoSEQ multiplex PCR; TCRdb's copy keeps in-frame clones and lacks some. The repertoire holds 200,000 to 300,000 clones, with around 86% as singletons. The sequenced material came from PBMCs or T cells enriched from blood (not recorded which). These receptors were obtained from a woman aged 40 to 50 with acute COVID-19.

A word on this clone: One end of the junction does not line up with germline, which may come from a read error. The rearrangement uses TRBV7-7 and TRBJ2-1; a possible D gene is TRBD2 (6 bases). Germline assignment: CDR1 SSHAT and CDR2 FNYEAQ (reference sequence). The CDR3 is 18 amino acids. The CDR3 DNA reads TGTGCTAGCAGCTTACTCCCACTAGCTCATAGCTCCTACAATGAGCAGTTCTTC. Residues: CASSLLPLAHSSYNEQFF.

CDR3 in amino acids: CASSALREPQHF. CDR3 bases: TGTGCCAGCAGCGCCCTCAGGGAGCCCCAGCATTTT. The J gene is TRBJ1-5, the V gene TRBV9, with D possibly matching TRBD1 (5 bases). The CDR3 length is 12 residues. In germline, CDR1 is SGDLS, CDR2 YYNGEE. V was cut by 3 bases and J by 8 bases, with 9 bases left in between.

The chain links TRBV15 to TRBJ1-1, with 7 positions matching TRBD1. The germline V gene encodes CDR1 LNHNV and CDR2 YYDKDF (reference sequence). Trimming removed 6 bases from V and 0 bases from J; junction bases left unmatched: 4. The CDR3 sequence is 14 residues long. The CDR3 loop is CATSQDRVNTEAFF. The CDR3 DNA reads TGTGCCACCAGTCAAGACAGGGTGAACACTGAAGCTTTCTTT.

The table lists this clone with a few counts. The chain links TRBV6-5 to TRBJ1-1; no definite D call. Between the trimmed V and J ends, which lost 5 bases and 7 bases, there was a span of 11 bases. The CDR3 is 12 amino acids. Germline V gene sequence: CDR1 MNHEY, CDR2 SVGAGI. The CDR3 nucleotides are TGTGCCAGCAGTCTAGACGGAGATGAAGCTTTCTTT. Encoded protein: CASSLDGDEAFF.

The CDR3 here is CASSEGLMAGELFF. In nucleotides, the CDR3 is TGCGCCAGCAGCGAGGGCCTTATGGCCGGGGAGCTGTTTTTT. The chain is built from TRBV5-1 and TRBJ2-2, with D possibly matching TRBD2 (5 bases). The CDR3 has 14 residues. Germline V gives CDR1 SGHRS, CDR2 YFSETQ. Trimming shortened V by 4 bases and J by 6 bases, and 13 bases separated the two germline ends.

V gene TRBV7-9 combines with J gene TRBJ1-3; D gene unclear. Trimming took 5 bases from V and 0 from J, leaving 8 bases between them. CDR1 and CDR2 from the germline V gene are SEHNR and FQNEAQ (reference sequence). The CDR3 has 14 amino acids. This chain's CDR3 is CASSQWASGNTIYF. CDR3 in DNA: TGTGCCAGCAGCCAGTGGGCCTCTGGAAACACCATATATTTT.

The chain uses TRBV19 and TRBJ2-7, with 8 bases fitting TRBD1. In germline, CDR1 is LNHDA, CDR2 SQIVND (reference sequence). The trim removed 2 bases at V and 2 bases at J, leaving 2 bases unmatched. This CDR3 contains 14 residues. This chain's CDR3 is CASSITRGPYEQYF. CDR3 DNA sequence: TGTGCCAGTAGTATAACCAGGGGGCCCTACGAGCAGTACTTC.